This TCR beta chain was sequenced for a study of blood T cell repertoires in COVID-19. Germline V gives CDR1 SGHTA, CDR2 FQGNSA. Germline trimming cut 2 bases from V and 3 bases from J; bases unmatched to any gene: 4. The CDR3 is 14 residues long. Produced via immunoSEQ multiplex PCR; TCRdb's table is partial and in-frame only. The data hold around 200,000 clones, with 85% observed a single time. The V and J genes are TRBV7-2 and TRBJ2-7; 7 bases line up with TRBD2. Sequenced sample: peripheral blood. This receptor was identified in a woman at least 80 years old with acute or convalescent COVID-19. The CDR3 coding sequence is TGTGCCAGCAGCTTATCGGGGGGAGGCTACGAGCAGTACTTC. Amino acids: CASSLSGGGYEQYF.